This T cell receptor beta chain was obtained from a study of T-cell reconstitution after alpha-beta-depleted transplantation in children. The TCRbeta library incorporated unique molecular identifiers. In TCRdb, the PCR reads were re-called with MiXCR into one record per CDR3 protein. The sample has about half a million distinct CDR3 sequences; approximately 12% are singletons. The germline V gene has CDR1 DFQATT and CDR2 SNEGSKA (reference sequence). The CDR3 extends over 15 amino acids. Trimming stripped 0 bases from V and 4 bases from J, with 12 bases between. The rearrangement uses TRBV20-1 and TRBJ1-4; no firm D call. The sample in question was PBMCs from the stem cell graft donor, obtained from the stem cell graft. This receptor was taken from a human donor who donated a stem cell graft to a child with combined immunodeficiency. The CDR3 nucleotides read TGCAGTGCTAGAGATTTTGGCCGGATTAATGAAAAACTGTTTTTT. Translated, it gives CSARDFGRINEKLFF.